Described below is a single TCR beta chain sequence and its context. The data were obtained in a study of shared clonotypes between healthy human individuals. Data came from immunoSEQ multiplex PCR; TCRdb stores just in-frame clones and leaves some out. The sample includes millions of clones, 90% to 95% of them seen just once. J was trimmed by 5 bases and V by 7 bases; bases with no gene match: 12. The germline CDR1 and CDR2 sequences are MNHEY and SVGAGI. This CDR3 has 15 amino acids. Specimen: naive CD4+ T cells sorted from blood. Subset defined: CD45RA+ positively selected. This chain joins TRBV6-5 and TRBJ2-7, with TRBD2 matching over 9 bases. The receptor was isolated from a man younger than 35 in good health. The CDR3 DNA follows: TGTGCCAGCAAAGCATGGGTAGCGGGAGATGACGAGCAGTACTTC. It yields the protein CASKAWVAGDDEQYF.